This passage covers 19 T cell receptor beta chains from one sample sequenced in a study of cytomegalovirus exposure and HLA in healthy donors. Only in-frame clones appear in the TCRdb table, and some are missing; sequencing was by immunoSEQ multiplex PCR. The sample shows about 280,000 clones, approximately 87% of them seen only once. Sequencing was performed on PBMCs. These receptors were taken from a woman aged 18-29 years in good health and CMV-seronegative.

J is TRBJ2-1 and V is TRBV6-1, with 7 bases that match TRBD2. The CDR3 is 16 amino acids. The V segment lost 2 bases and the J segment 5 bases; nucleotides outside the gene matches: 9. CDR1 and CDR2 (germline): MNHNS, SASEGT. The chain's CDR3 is CASSETTSEWDNEQFF. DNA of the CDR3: TGTGCCAGCAGTGAAACAACTAGCGAGTGGGACAATGAGCAGTTCTTC.

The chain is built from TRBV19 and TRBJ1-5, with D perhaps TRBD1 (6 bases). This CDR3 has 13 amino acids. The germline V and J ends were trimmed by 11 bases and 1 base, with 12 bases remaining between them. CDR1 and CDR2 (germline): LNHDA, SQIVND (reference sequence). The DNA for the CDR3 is TGTGCCGGCGGACAGTCAAGCAATCAGCCCCAGCATTTT. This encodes CAGGQSSNQPQHF.

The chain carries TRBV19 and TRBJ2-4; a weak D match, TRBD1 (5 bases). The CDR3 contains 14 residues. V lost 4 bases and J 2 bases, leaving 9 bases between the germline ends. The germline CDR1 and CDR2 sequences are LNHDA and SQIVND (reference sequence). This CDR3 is CASSSRDPKNIQYF. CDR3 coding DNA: TGTGCCAGTAGTAGCAGGGATCCCAAAAACATTCAGTACTTC.

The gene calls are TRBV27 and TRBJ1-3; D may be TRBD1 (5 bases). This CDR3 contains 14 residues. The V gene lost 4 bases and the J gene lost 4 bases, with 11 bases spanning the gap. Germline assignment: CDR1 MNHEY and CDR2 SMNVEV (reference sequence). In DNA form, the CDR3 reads TGTGCCAGCAGTTCTGCAGGGCTCGGAAACACCATATATTTT. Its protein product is CASSSAGLGNTIYF.

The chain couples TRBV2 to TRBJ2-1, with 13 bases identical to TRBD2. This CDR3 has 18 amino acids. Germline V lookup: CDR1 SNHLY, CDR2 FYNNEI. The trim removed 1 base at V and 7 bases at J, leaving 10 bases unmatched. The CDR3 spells CASSEGLAGGGLGNEQFF. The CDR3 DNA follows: TGTGCCAGCAGTGAAGGACTAGCGGGAGGAGGGCTTGGAAATGAGCAGTTCTTC.

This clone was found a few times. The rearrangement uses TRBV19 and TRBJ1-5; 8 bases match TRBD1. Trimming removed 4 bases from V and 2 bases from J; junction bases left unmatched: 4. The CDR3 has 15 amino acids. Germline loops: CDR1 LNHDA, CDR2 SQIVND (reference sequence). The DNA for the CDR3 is TGTGCCAGTAGTAACCCAGGGGGCCGCAATCAGCCCCAGCATTTT. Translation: CASSNPGGRNQPQHF.

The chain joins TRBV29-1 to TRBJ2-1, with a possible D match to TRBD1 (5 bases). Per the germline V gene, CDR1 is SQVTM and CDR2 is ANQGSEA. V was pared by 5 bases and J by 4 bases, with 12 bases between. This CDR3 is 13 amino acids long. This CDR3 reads CSVRTPRYNEQFF. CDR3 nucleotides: TGCAGCGTTCGGACACCTCGTTACAATGAGCAGTTCTTC.

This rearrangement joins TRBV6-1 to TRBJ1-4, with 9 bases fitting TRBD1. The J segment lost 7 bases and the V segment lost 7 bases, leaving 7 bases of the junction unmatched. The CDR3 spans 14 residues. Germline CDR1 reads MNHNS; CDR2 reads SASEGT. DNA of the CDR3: TGTGCCAGCACTCCGGGACAGGGCCTTGAAAAACTGTTTTTT. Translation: CASTPGQGLEKLFF.

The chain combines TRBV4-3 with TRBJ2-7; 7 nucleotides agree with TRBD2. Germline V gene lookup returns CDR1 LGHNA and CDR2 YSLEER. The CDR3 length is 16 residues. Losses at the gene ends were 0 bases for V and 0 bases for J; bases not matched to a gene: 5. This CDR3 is CASSQEQLAASYEQYF. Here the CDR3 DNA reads TGCGCCAGCAGCCAAGAGCAGCTAGCGGCCTCCTACGAGCAGTACTTC.

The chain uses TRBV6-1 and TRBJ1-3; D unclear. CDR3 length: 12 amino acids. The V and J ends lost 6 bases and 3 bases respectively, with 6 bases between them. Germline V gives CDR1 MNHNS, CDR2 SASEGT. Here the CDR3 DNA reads TGTGCCAGCAGGTTTCGTGGAAACACCATATATTTT. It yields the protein CASRFRGNTIYF.

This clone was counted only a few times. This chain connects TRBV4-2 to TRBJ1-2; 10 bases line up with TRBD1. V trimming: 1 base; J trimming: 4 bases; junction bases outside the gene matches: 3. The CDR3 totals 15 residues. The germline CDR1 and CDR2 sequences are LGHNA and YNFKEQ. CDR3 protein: CASSQGTGGVYGYTF. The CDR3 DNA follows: TGTGCCAGCAGCCAAGGGACAGGGGGTGTCTATGGCTACACCTTC.

In DNA, the CDR3 is TGTGCCAGCAACGGACAGGGGGTGGAAGGCTACACCTTC. This sequence encodes CASNGQGVEGYTF. The V call is TRBV2, the J call TRBJ1-2, with TRBD1 matching over 10 bases. Looked up from germline, CDR1 is SNHLY and CDR2 is FYNNEI. Losses at the gene ends were 7 bases for V and 8 bases for J; bases not matched to a gene: 7. The CDR3 is made up of 13 amino acids.

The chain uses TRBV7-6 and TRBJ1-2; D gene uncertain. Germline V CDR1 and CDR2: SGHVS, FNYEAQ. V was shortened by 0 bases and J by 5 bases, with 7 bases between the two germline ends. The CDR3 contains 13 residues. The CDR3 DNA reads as TGTGCCAGCAGCTTAGCCGAGGAGTATGGCTACACCTTC. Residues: CASSLAEEYGYTF.

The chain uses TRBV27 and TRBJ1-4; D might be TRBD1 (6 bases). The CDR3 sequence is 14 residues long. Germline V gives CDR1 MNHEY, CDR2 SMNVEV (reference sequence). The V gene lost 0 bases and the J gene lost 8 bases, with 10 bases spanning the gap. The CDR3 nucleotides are TGTGCCAGCAGTTTATCCAGGGGCAGCGAAAAACTGTTTTTT. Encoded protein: CASSLSRGSEKLFF. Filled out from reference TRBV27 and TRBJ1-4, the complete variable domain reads EAQVTQNPRYLITVTGKKLTVTCSQNMNHEYMSWYRQDPGLGLRQIYYSMNVEVTDKGDVPEGYKVSRKEKRNFPLILESPSPNQTSLYFCASSLSRGSEKLFFGSGTQLSVL.

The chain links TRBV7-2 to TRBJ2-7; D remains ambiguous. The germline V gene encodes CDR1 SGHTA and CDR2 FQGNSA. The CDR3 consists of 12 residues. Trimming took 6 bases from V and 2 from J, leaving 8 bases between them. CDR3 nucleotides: TGTGCCAGCAGTCCAAGCCCCTACGAGCAGTACTTC. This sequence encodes CASSPSPYEQYF.

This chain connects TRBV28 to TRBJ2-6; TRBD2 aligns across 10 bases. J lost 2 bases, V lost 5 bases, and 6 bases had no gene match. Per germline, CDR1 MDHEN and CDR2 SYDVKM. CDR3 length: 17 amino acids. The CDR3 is CASSLAGEVTGANVLTF. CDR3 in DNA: TGTGCCAGCAGTCTAGCGGGAGAGGTAACTGGGGCCAACGTCCTGACTTTC.

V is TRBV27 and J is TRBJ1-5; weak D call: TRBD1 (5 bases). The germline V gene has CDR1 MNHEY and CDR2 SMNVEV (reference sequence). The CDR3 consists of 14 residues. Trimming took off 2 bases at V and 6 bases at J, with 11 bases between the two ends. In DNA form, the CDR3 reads TGTGCCAGCAGTTTAGGGAGGGGTTCTCAGCCCCAGCATTTT. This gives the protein CASSLGRGSQPQHF.

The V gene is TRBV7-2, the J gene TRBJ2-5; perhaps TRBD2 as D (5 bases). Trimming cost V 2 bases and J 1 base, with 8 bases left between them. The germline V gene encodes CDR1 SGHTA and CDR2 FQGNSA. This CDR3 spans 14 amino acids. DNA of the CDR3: TGTGCCAGCAGCTTATCTAGCAGCCAAGAGACCCAGTACTTC. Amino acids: CASSLSSSQETQYF.

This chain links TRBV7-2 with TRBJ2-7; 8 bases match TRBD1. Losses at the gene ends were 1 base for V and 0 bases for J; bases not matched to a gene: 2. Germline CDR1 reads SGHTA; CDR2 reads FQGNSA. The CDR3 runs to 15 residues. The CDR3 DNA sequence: TGTGCCAGCAGCTTAGAAACAGGGGGCTCCTACGAGCAGTACTTC. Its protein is CASSLETGGSYEQYF.